The T cell receptor beta chain under discussion was sequenced for a study of blood T cell repertoires in COVID-19. At the level of the study: The United States, Italy and Spain provided the acute and convalescent COVID-19 samples. PBMCs, B-cell-depleted T cells, or T cells provided the cDNA or gDNA that made up the material.

Original data processing: Reference gene primers were amplified, and this amplification served to estimate nucleated cell counts. Data came from immunoSEQ multiplex PCR; TCRdb stores just in-frame clones and leaves some out. The V and J calls and clone size come from that table; D and trimming were worked out from the DNA. The sample shows tens of thousands of clones, over 80% of them seen only once. This CDR3 is built from 19 residues. CDR1 is LGHNA and CDR2 is YNFKEQ in the germline V gene. Trimming removed 0 bases at V and 2 bases at J, with 23 bases between. The chain combines TRBV4-2 with TRBJ2-7; D perhaps matches TRBD2 (6 bases). Sequences were obtained from peripheral blood. The TCR was taken from a human donor in a cohort sampled during active COVID-19. The CDR3 protein is CASSQDRRASALVPYEQYF. CDR3 coding DNA: TGTGCCAGCAGCCAAGATCGCCGTGCTAGCGCCTTAGTCCCCTACGAGCAGTACTTC.